Included here is one TCR beta chain sequence, with context. What it binds is not known. These data come from a study of CD8 T cells in ankylosing spondylitis. The study's findings and limits: There was a TCR beta motif, made of eight highly homologous variants, that appeared characteristic of ankylosing spondylitis blood.

Trimming cost V 2 bases and J 2 bases, with 15 bases left between them. The CDR3 is made up of 16 amino acids. The germline CDR1 and CDR2 sequences are MNHNS and SASEGT. TCRdb re-analysed the 5' RACE reads in MiXCR, keeping a single row per CDR3 protein. This table holds approximately 540,000 distinct CDR3 sequences, roughly 13% found once. This receptor was obtained from a male donor with ankylosing spondylitis. Sequencing input: blood, either unsorted or a sorted T cell fraction (not recorded which). The chain uses TRBV6-1 and TRBJ1-2; no reliable D call. The CDR3 sequence is CASSEYQLASNYGYTF. The DNA for the CDR3 is TGTGCCAGCAGTGAATACCAGCTCGCCTCCAACTATGGCTACACCTTC.